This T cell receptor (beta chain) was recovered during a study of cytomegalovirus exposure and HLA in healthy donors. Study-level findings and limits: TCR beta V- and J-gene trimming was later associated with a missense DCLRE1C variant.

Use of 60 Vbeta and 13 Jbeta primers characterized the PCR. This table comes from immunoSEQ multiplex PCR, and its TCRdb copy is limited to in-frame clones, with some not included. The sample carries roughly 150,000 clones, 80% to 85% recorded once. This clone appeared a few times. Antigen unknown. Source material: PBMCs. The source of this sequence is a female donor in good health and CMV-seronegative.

CDR3 amino acids: CASSLIDSQGTEAFF. The CDR3 DNA is TGCGCCAGCAGCTTGATAGATTCACAGGGAACTGAAGCTTTCTTT. The chain carries TRBV5-1 and TRBJ1-1; perhaps TRBD1 as D (6 bases). Germline V gene sequence: CDR1 SGHRS, CDR2 YFSETQ. V was cut by 1 base and J by 5 bases, with 15 bases left in between. CDR3 length: 15 amino acids.